A single sample is the source of the 12 T cell receptor beta chains below, sequenced in a study of T cells in women clearing cervical HPV infection. Produced via immunoSEQ multiplex PCR; TCRdb's table is partial and in-frame only. In total, the table holds 15,000 to 20,000 clones. The sequenced sample consisted of blood buffy coat. These receptors originate from a woman between 18 and 70 years old with a cervical HPV16 infection that either progressed to CIN3+ or cleared (not recorded which).

Concerning this clone itself: The sequenced fragment ends 3 residues before the CDR3 boundary, so the rest is inferred from the germline J gene. The chain couples TRBV5-1 to TRBJ2-7; TRBD1 matches at 10 bases. Trimming removed 4 bases from V and 3 bases from J; junction bases left unmatched: 10. Germline assignment: CDR1 SGHRS and CDR2 YFSETQ. This CDR3 has 16 residues. CDR3 DNA (partial): TGCGCCAGCAGCCGCGGGACCGGGACAGGGGACTACGAG. Its translation: CASSRGTGTGDYE. The whole CDR3 region reads CASSRGTGTGDYEQYF. Full variable domain (remainder filled in from reference TRBV5-1 and TRBJ2-7): KAGVTQTPRYLIKTRGQQVTLSCSPISGHRSVSWYQQTPGQGLQFLFEYFSETQRNKGNFPGRFSGRQFSNSRSEMNVSTLELGDSALYLCASSRGTGTGDYEQYFGPGTRLTVT.

The CDR3 loop is CASSLGGTGQETQYF. The CDR3 DNA, read in part, is TGCGCCAGCAGCTTGGGAGGGACAGGGCAAGAGACC. The chain has TRBV5-1 and TRBJ2-5; 9 nucleotides line up with TRBD1. The CDR3 extends 3 residues past the end of the read, so its final part is completed from the germline J gene. V trimming: 0 bases; J trimming: 2 bases; junction bases outside the gene matches: 2. Germline CDR1 is SGHRS and CDR2 is YFSETQ. CDR3 length: 15 residues.

As regards this clone: The DNA ends 3 residues before the CDR3 does, and the rest of the CDR3 is filled in from the germline J gene. The V and J genes are TRBV30 and TRBJ2-3, with 8 bases lining up with TRBD1. The CDR3 is 15 residues long. Germline CDR1 and CDR2: GTSNPN and SVGIG (reference sequence). Partial CDR3 DNA: TGTGCCTGGAAACAAGGGACAGGAGCCACACCCACG. It translates to CAWKQGTGATPT. In full, the CDR3 reads CAWKQGTGATPTQYF.

As regards this clone: The CDR3 end is not reached by the read, which stops 3 residues before it; the germline J gene fills it in. The rearrangement joins TRBV29-1 to TRBJ2-7; a weak D match, TRBD1 (5 bases). The CDR3 extends over 15 amino acids. V shed 5 bases and J shed 2 bases, with 19 bases lying between them. Germline V CDR1 and CDR2: SQVTM, ANQGSEA. CDR3 DNA, as far as it was read: TGCAGCGTTAATACCAAACAGGAGACTGCCTACGAG. As protein: CSVNTKQETAYE. The whole CDR3 sequence reads CSVNTKQETAYEQYF.

Points on this clone: From the germline J gene comes the end of the CDR3, since the read stops 3 residues before it. V gene TRBV10-3 combines with J gene TRBJ2-7; 14 bases are a match to TRBD2. The trim removed 10 bases at V and 4 bases at J, leaving 3 bases unmatched. From germline, CDR1 is ENHRY and CDR2 SYGVKD. The CDR3 consists of 13 residues. CDR3 protein: CATGTSGGYEQYF. The CDR3 bases that were read are TGTGCCACGGGGACTAGCGGGGGTTACGAG.

As concerns this clone: Read data end 3 residues before the CDR3 end; the end is taken from the germline J gene. This rearrangement joins TRBV12-5 to TRBJ2-7; TRBD1 matches at 9 bases. J gave up 4 bases and V 2 bases, and 9 bases lay outside the gene matches. Germline V CDR1 and CDR2: LGHNT, FRNRAP. This CDR3 region has 16 residues. Partial CDR3 DNA: TGTGCTAGTGGTTTGCCAACGGGGACAGGGTCTTACGAG. Its protein product is CASGLPTGTGSYE. The full CDR3 sequence reads CASGLPTGTGSYEQYF.

Of note for this clone: The sequenced fragment ends 3 residues before the CDR3 boundary, so the rest is inferred from the germline J gene. The gene calls are TRBV30 and TRBJ2-2; D may be TRBD2 (5 bases). Trimming stripped 0 bases from V and 3 bases from J, with 8 bases between. The germline V gene has CDR1 GTSNPN and CDR2 SVGIG (reference sequence). The CDR3 has 14 residues. The part of the CDR3 DNA that was read is TGTGCCTGGAGTGTTATCGGGGACACCGGGGAG. Protein sequence: CAWSVIGDTGE. The entire CDR3 reads CAWSVIGDTGELFF.

Of note for this clone: Coverage ceases 3 residues before the CDR3 finishes, and the germline J gene fills in the end. This sequence joins TRBV7-9 and TRBJ2-5; D remains unclear. Trimming removed 3 bases at V and 2 bases at J, with 10 bases between. Germline V gives CDR1 SEHNR, CDR2 FQNEAQ (reference sequence). The CDR3 is 14 residues long. CDR3 sequence reads: CASSFSEYQETQYF. The CDR3 DNA, read in part, is TGTGCCAGCAGCTTTAGTGAATATCAAGAGACC.

In regard to this clone: The read gets to within 3 residues of the CDR3 end, and the germline J gene fills in the rest. This chain connects TRBV7-9 to TRBJ1-5; D possibly corresponds to TRBD1 (5 bases). From germline, CDR1 is SEHNR and CDR2 FQNEAQ (reference sequence). The germline V and J ends were trimmed by 5 bases and 9 bases, with 11 bases remaining between them. There are 12 residues in the CDR3. CDR3 DNA, as far as it was read: TGTGCCAGCAGCGACCAGGGTCCGCCC. As protein: CASSDQGPP. The full CDR3 reads CASSDQGPPQHF.

The CDR3 sequence: CASSESGRGYYNEQFF. CDR3 DNA (partial): TGCGCCAGCAGTGAGTCGGGCAGGGGGTACTACAATGAG. V usage is TRBV10-2 and J usage is TRBJ2-1; 7 nucleotides align to TRBD1. The read finishes 3 residues shy of the CDR3 end, and the germline J gene is used to complete it. Germline loops: CDR1 WSHSY, CDR2 SAAADI. The junction had 5 bases not matched to a gene; V was cut back by 0 bases and J by 3 bases. The CDR3 sequence is 16 residues long.

Note on this clone: The read halts 3 residues ahead of the CDR3 end, with the missing end drawn from the germline J gene. The J gene is TRBJ1-2, the V gene TRBV20-1; 11 positions match TRBD1. Germline V gene lookup returns CDR1 DFQATT and CDR2 SNEGSKA (reference sequence). Germline trimming cut 5 bases from V and 6 bases from J; bases unmatched to any gene: 8. The CDR3 has 14 residues. Partial CDR3 DNA: TGCAGTGCTCTAGGGGACAGGGGGTTGAATGGC. Its translation: CSALGDRGLNG. In full, the CDR3 is CSALGDRGLNGYTF.

Points on this clone: From the germline J gene comes the end of the CDR3, since the read stops 3 residues before it. V and J are TRBV6-4 and TRBJ1-1; D gene ambiguous. Germline values: CDR1 MRHNA, CDR2 SNTAGT. V was shortened by 2 bases and J by 0 bases, with 7 bases between the two germline ends. The CDR3 is 14 residues long. CDR3 amino acids: CASSDTGMNTEAFF. Partial CDR3 DNA: TGTGCCAGCAGTGACACTGGTATGAACACTGAA.